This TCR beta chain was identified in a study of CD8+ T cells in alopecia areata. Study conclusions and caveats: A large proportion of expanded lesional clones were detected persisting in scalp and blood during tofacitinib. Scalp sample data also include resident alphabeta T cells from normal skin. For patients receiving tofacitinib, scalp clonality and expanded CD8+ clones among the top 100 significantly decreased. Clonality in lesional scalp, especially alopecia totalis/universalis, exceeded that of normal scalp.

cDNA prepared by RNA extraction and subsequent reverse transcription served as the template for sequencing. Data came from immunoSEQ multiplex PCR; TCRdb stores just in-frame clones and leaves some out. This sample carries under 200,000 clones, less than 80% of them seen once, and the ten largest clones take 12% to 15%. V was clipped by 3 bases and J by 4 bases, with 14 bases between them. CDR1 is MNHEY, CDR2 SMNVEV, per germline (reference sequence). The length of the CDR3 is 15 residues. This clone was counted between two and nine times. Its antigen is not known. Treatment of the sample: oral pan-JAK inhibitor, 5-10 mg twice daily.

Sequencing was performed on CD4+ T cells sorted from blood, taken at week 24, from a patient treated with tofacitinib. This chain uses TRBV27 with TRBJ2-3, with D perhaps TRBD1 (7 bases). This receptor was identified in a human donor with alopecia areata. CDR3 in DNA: TGTGCCAGCAGTTTGTCCAGGGGGGACTCAGATACGCAGTATTTT. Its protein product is CASSLSRGDSDTQYF.